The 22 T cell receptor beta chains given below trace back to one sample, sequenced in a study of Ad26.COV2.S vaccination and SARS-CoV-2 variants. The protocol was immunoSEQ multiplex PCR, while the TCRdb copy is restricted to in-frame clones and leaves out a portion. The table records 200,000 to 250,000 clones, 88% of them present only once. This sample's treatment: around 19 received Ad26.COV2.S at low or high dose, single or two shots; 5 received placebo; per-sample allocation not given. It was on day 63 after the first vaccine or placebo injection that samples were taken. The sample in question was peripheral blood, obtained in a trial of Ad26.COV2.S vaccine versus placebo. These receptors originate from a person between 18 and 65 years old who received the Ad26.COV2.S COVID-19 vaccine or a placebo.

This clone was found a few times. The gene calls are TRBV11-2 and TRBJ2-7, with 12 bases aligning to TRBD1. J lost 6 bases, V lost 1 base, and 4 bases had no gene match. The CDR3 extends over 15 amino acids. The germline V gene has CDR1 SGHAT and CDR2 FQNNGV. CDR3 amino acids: CASSLVGQGAGEQYF. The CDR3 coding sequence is TGTGCCAGCAGCTTAGTGGGACAGGGGGCTGGCGAGCAGTACTTC.

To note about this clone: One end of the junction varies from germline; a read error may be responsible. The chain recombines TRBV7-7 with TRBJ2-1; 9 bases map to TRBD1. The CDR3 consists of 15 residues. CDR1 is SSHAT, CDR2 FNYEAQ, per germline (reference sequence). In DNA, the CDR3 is TGTGCTAGCAGCACGGGACAGGGCCCCTACAATGAGCAGTTCTTC. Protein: CASSTGQGPYNEQFF.

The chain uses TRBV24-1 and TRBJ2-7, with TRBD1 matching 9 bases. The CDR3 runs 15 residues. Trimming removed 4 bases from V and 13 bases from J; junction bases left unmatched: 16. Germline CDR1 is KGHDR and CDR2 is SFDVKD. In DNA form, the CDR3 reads TGTGCCACCAGTGAGTCCGGGACAGGGAGGTTTATTCACTACTTC. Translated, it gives CATSESGTGRFIHYF.

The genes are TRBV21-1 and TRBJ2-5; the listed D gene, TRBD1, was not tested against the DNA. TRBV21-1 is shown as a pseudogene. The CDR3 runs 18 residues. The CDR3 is CASSKAGLRQGVKETQYF. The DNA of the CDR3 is TGTGCCAGCAGCAAAGCTGGACTGAGACAGGGAGTTAAAGAGACCCAGTACTTC.

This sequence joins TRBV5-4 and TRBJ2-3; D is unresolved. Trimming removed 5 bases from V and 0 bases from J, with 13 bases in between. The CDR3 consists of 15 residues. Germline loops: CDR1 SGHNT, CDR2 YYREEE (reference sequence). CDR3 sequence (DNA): TGTGCCAGCAGACCTGAGATATCTAGCACAGATACGCAGTATTTT. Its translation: CASRPEISSTDTQYF.

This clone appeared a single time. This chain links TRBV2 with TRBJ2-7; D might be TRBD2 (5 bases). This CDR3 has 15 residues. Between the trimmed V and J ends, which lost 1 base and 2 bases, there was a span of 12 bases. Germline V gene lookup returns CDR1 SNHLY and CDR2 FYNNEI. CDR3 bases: TGTGCCAGCAGTGAAGGGGATAGGAGGACCTACGAGCAGTACTTC. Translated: CASSEGDRRTYEQYF.

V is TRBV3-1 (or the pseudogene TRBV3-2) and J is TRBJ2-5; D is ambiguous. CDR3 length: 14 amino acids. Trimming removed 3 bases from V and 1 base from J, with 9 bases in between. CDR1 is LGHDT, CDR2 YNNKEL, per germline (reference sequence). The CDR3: CASSQLYIQETQYF. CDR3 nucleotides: TGTGCCAGCAGCCAGTTATATATCCAAGAGACCCAGTACTTC.

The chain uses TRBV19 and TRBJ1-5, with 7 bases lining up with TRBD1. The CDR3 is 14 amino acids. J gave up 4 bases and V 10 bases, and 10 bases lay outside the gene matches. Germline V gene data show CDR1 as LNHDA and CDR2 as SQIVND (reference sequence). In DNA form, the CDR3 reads TGTGCCACTCAAAGGGACAGTGGGAATCAGCCCCAGCATTTT. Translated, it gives CATQRDSGNQPQHF. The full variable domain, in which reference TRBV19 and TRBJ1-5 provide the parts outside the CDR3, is DGGITQSPKYLFRKEGQNVTLSCEQNLNHDAMYWYRQDPGQGLRLIYYSQIVNDFQKGDIAEGYSVSREKKESFPLTVTSAQKNPTAFYLCATQRDSGNQPQHFGDGTRLSIL.

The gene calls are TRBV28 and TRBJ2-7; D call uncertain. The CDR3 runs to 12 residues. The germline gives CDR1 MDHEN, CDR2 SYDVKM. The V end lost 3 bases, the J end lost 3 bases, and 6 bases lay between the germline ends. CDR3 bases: TGTGCCAGCAGTTTGTACGGCTACGAGCAGTACTTC. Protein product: CASSLYGYEQYF.

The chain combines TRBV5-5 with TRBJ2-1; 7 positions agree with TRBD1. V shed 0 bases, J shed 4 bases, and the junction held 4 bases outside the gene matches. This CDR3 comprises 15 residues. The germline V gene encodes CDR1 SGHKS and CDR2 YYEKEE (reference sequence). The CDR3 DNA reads TGTGCCAGCAGCTTGGGAGGGGGCGAATACAATGAGCAGTTCTTC. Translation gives CASSLGGGEYNEQFF. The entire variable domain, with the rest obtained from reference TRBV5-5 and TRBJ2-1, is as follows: DAGVTQSPTHLIKTRGQQVTLRCSPISGHKSVSWYQQVLGQGPQFIFQYYEKEERGRGNFPDRFSARQFPNYSSELNVNALLLGDSALYLCASSLGGGEYNEQFFGPGTRLTVL.

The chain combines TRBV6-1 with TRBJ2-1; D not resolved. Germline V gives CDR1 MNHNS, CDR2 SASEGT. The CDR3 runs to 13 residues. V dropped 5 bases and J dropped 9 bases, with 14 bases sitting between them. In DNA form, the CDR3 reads TGTGCCAGCAGTTCCCAAACCTTTGCTGAGCAGTTCTTC. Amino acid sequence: CASSSQTFAEQFF.

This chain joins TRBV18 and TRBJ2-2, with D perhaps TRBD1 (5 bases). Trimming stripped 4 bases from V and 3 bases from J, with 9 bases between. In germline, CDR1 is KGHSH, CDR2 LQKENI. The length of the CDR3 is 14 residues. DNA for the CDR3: TGTGCCAGCTCACTCCAGGGTTACACCGGGGAGCTGTTTTTT. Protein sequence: CASSLQGYTGELFF.

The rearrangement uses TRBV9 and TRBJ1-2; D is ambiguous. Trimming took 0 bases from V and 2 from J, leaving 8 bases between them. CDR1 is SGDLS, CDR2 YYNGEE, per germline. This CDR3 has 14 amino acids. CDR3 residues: CASSVDPVNYGYTF. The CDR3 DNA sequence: TGTGCCAGCAGCGTAGACCCGGTAAACTATGGCTACACCTTC.

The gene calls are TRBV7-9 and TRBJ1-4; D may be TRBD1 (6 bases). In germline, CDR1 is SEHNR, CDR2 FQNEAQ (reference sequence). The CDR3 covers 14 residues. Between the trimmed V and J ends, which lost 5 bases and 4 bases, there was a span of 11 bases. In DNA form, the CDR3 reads TGTGCCAGCAGCACCAGGGGAAATAATGAAAAACTGTTTTTT. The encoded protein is CASSTRGNNEKLFF.

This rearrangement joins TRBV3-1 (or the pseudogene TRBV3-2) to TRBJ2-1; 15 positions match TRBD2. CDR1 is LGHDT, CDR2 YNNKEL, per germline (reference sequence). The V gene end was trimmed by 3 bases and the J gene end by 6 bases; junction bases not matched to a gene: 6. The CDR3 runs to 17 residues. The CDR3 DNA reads TGTGCCAGCAGCCAGTGGACTAGCGGGGGGGCCGGCAATGAGCAGTTCTTC. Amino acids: CASSQWTSGGAGNEQFF.

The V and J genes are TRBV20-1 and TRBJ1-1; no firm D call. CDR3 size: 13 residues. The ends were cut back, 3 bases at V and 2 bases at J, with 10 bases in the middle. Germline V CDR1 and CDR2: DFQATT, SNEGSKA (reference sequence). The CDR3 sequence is CSASRFGNTEAFF. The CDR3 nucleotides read TGCAGTGCTAGTCGATTCGGTAACACTGAAGCTTTCTTT.

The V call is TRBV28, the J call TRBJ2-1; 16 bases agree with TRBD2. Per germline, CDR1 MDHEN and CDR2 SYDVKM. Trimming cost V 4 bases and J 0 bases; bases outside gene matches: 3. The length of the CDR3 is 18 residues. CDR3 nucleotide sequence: TGTGCCAGCAGTTCGGGACTAGCGGGAGGGGGCTCCTACAATGAGCAGTTCTTC. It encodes CASSSGLAGGGSYNEQFF.

The CDR3 coding sequence is TGTGCCACCAGCAGAGATCCCAGGCCCACTATCTCTGGGGCCAACGTCCTGACTTTC. Protein sequence: CATSRDPRPTISGANVLTF. The V gene is TRBV15, the J gene TRBJ2-6; D unclear. V gave up 0 bases and J gave up 0 bases, with 15 bases separating them. Germline V gene sequence: CDR1 LNHNV, CDR2 YYDKDF (reference sequence). CDR3 length: 19 amino acids. Variable domain in full (rest from reference TRBV15 and TRBJ2-6): DAMVIQNPRYQVTQFGKPVTLSCSQTLNHNVMYWYQQKSSQAPKLLFHYYDKDFNNEADTPDNFQSRRPNTSFCFLDIRSPGLGDTAMYLCATSRDPRPTISGANVLTFGAGSRLTVL.

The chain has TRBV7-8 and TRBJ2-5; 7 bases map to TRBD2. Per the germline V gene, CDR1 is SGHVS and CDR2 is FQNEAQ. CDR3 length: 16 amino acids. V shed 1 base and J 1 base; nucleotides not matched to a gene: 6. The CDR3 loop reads CASSLVGGRAQETQYF. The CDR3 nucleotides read TGTGCCAGCAGCTTAGTTGGGGGGAGGGCCCAAGAGACCCAGTACTTC.

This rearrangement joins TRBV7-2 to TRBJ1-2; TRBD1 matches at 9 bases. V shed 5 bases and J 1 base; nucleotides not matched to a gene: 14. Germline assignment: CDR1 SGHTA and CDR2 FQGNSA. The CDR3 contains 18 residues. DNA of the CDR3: TGTGCCAGCAGCGTAATGGGACAGGGAGACGGGCATAACTATGGCTACACCTTC. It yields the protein CASSVMGQGDGHNYGYTF. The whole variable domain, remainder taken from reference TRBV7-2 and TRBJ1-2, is GAGVSQSPSNKVTEKGKDVELRCDPISGHTALYWYRQSLGQGLEFLIYFQGNSAPDKSGLPSDRFSAERTGGSVSTLTIQRTQQEDSAVYLCASSVMGQGDGHNYGYTFGSGTRLTVV.

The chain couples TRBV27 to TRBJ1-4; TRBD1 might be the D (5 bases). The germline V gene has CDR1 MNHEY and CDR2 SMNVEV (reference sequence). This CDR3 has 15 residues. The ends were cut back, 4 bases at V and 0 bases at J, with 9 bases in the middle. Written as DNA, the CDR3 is TGTGCCAGCAGTTGGGGCAGACCAACTAATGAAAAACTGTTTTTT. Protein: CASSWGRPTNEKLFF.

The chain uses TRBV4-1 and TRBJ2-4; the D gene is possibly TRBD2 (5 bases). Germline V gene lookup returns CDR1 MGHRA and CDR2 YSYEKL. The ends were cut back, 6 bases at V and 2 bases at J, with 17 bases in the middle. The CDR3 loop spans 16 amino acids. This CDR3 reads CASRPTFRETKNIQYF. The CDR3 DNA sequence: TGCGCCAGCAGACCCACGTTTAGGGAGACCAAAAACATTCAGTACTTC.